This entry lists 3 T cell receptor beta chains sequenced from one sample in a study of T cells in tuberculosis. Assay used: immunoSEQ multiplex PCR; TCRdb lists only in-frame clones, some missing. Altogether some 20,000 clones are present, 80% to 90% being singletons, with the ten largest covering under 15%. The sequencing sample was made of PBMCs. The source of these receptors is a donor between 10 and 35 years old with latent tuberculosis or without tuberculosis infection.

Here the CDR3 DNA reads TGTGCCAGTAGTTTAAGGGGTACTGAAGCTTTCTTT. This gives the protein CASSLRGTEAFF. The V and J genes are TRBV19 and TRBJ1-1, with D tentatively TRBD1 (5 bases). Trimming removed 5 bases from V and 5 bases from J, with 9 bases in between. The germline gives CDR1 LNHDA, CDR2 SQIVND (reference sequence). The CDR3 totals 12 residues.

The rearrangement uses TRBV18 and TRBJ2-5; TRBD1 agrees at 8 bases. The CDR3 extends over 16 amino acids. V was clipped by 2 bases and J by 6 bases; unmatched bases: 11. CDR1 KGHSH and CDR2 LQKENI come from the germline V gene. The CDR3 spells CASSPGVQGAQKTQYF. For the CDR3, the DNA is TGTGCCAGCTCACCAGGTGTGCAGGGGGCGCAAAAGACCCAGTACTTC.

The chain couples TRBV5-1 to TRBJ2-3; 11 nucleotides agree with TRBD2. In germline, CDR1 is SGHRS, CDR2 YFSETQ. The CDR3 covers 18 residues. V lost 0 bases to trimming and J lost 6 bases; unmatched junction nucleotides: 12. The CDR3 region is CASSLAVLAGGPGDTQYF. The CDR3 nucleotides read TGCGCCAGCAGCTTGGCGGTTTTAGCGGGGGGGCCTGGGGATACGCAGTATTTT.